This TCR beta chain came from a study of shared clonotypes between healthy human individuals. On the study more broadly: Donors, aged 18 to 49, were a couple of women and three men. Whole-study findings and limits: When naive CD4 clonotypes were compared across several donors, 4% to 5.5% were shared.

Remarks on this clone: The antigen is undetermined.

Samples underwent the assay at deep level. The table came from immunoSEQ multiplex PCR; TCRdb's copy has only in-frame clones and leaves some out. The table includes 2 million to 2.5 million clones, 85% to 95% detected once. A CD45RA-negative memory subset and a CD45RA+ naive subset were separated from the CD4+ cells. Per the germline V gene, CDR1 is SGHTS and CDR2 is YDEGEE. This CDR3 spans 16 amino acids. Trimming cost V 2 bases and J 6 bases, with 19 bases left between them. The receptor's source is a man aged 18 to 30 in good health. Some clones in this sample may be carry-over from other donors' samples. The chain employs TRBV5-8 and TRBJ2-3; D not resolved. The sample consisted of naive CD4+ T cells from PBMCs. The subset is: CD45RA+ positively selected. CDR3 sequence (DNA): TGTGCCAGCAGCTTTAGATTGGTGACCGCGCGGGATACGCAGTATTTT. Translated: CASSFRLVTARDTQYF.